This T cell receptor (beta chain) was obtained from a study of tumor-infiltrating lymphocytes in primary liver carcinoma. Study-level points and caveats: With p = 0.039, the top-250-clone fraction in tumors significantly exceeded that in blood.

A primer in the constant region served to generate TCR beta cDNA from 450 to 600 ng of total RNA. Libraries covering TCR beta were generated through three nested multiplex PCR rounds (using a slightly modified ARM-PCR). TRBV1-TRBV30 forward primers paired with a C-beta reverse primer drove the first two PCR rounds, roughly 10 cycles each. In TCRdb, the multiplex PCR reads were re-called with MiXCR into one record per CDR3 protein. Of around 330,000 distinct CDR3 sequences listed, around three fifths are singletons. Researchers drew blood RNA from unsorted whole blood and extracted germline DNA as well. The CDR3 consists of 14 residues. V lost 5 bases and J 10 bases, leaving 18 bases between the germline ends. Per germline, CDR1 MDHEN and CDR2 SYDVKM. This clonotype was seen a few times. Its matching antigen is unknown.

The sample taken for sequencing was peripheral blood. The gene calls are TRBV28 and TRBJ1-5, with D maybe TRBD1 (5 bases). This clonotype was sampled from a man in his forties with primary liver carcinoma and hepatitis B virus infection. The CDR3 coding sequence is TGTGCCAGCAGTGGCCGGGGCGGCCTAGTCCCCCAGCATTTT. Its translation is CASSGRGGLVPQHF.